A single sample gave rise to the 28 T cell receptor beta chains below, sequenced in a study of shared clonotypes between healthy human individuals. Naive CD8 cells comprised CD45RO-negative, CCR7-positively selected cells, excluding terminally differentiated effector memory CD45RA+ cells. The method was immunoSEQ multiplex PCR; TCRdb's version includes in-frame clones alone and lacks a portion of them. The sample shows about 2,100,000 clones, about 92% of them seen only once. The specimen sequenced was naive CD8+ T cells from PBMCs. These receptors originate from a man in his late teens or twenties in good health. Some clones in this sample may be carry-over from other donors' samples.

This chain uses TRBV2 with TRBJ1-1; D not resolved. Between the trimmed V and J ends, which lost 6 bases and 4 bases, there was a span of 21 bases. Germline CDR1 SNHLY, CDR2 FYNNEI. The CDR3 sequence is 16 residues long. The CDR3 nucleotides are TGTGCCAGCAGGACAATACAAGGCCGAGGAGGCACTGAAGCTTTCTTT. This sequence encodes CASRTIQGRGGTEAFF. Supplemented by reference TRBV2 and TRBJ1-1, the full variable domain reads EPEVTQTPSHQVTQMGQEVILRCVPISNHLYFYWYRQILGQKVEFLVSFYNNEISEKSEIFDDQFSVERPDGSNFTLKIRSTKLEDSAMYFCASRTIQGRGGTEAFFGQGTRLTVV.

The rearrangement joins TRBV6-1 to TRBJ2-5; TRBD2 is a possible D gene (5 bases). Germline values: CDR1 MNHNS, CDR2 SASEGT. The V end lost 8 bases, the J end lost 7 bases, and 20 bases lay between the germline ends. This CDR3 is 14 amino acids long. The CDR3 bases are TGTGCCAGCGCCCGGCCCTCCTCCGAGGGGACCCAGTACTTC. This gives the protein CASARPSSEGTQYF.

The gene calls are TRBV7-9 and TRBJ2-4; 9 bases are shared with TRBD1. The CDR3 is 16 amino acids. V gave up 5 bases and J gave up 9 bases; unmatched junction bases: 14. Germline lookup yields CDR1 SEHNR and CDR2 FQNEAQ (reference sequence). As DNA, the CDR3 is TGTGCCAGCAGCCCGTACAGGGGGGGACAGGGACCCATTCAGTACTTC. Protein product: CASSPYRGGQGPIQYF.

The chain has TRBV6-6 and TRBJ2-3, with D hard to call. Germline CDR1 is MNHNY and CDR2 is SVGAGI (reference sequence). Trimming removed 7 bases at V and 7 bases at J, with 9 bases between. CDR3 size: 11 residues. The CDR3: CASTQGNTQYF. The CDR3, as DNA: TGTGCCAGCACCCAAGGAAATACGCAGTATTTT.

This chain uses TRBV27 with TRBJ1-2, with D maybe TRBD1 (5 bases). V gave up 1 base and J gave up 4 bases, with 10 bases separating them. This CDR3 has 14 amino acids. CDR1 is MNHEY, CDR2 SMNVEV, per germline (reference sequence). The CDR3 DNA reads TGTGCCAGCAGTTTATTTCAGGGCAGCTATGGCTACACCTTC. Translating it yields CASSLFQGSYGYTF.

Here the CDR3 reads CAISEPPLAGRGTDTQYF. As DNA, the CDR3 is TGTGCCATCAGTGAGCCCCCCTTAGCGGGACGTGGCACAGATACGCAGTATTTT. The V call is TRBV10-3, the J call TRBJ2-3; 8 bases align to TRBD2. J gave up 1 base and V 2 bases, and 11 bases lay outside the gene matches. Germline CDR1 is ENHRY and CDR2 is SYGVKD. The CDR3 length is 18 residues.

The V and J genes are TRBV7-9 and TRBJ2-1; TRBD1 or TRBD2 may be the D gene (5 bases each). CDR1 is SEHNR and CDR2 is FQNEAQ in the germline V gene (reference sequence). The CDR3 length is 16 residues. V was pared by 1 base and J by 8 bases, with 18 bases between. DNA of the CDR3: TGTGCCAGCAGCTTAGGTAAAAGGGGACCGCGGGATGAGCAGTTCTTC. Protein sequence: CASSLGKRGPRDEQFF. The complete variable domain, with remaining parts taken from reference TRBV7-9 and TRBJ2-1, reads DTGVSQNPRHKITKRGQNVTFRCDPISEHNRLYWYRQTLGQGPEFLTYFQNEAQLEKSRLLSDRFSAERPKGSFSTLEIQRTEQGDSAMYLCASSLGKRGPRDEQFFGPGTRLTVL.

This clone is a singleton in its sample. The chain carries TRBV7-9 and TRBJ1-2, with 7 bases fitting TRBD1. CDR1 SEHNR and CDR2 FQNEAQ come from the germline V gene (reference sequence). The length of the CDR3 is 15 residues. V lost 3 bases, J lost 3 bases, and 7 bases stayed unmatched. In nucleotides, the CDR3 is TGTGCCAGCAGCTTCTCGACAGGGAGGGACTATGGCTACACCTTC. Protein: CASSFSTGRDYGYTF.

CDR3 nucleotide sequence: TGTGCCAGCAGCTCCCCGGCGGGGAGCCAAGAGACCCAGTACTTC. Its protein is CASSSPAGSQETQYF. This chain joins TRBV7-9 and TRBJ2-5, with D possibly matching TRBD2 (6 bases). The CDR3 sequence is 15 residues long. V gave up 4 bases and J gave up 1 base, with 13 bases separating them. Germline V CDR1 and CDR2: SEHNR, FQNEAQ (reference sequence).

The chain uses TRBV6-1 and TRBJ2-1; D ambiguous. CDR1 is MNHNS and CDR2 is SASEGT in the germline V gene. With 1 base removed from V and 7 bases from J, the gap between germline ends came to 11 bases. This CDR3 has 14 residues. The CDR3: CASSEVTVGNEQFF. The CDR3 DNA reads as TGTGCCAGCAGTGAAGTAACGGTGGGGAATGAGCAGTTCTTC.

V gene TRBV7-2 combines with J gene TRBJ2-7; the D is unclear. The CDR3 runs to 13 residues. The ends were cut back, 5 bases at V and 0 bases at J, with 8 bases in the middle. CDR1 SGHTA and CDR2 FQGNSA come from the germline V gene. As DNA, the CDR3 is TGTGCCAGCAGCCCCGATACCTCCTACGAGCAGTACTTC. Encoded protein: CASSPDTSYEQYF. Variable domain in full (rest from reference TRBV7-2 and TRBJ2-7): GAGVSQSPSNKVTEKGKDVELRCDPISGHTALYWYRQSLGQGLEFLIYFQGNSAPDKSGLPSDRFSAERTGGSVSTLTIQRTQQEDSAVYLCASSPDTSYEQYFGPGTRLTVT.

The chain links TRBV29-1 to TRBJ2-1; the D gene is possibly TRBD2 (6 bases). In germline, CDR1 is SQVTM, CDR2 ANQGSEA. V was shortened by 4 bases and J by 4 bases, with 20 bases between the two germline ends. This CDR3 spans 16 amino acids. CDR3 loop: CSVAGFHSGAYNEQFF. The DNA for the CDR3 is TGCAGCGTTGCTGGCTTTCATAGCGGTGCGTACAATGAGCAGTTCTTC.

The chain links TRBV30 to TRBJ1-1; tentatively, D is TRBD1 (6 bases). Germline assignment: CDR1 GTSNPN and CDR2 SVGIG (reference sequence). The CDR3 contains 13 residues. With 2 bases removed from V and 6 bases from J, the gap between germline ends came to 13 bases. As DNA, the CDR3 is TGTGCCTGGAGTAGAGGGGGAGGACCTGAAGCTTTCTTT. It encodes CAWSRGGGPEAFF. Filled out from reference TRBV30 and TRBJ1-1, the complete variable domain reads SQTIHQWPATLVQPVGSPLSLECTVEGTSNPNLYWYRQAAGRGLQLLFYSVGIGQISSEVPQNLSASRPQDRQFILSSKKLLLSDSGFYLCAWSRGGGPEAFFGQGTRLTVV.

CDR3 sequence reads: CATSRLAGGQETQYF. CDR3 nucleotide sequence: TGTGCCACCAGCAGACTAGCGGGAGGACAGGAGACCCAGTACTTC. The chain carries TRBV15 and TRBJ2-5, with 11 nucleotides matching TRBD2. The V and J ends lost 2 bases and 5 bases, in that order; junction bases with no gene match: 4. The CDR3 loop spans 15 amino acids. The germline gives CDR1 LNHNV, CDR2 YYDKDF (reference sequence).

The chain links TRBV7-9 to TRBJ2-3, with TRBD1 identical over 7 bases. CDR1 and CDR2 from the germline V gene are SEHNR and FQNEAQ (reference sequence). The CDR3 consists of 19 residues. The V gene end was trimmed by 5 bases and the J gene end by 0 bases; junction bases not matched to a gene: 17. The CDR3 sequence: CASSPKLGTVETSTDTQYF. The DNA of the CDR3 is TGTGCCAGCAGCCCGAAACTGGGGACAGTGGAAACTAGCACAGATACGCAGTATTTT. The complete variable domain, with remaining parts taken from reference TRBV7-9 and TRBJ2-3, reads DTGVSQNPRHKITKRGQNVTFRCDPISEHNRLYWYRQTLGQGPEFLTYFQNEAQLEKSRLLSDRFSAERPKGSFSTLEIQRTEQGDSAMYLCASSPKLGTVETSTDTQYFGPGTRLTVL.

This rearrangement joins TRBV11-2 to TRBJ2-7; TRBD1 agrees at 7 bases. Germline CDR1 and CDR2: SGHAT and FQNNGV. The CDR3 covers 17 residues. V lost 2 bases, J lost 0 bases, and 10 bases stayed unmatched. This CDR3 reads CASSLSSDRVGSYEQYF. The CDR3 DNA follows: TGTGCCAGCAGCTTAAGTAGTGACAGGGTGGGCTCCTACGAGCAGTACTTC. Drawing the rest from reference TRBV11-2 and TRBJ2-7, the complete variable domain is EAGVAQSPRYKIIEKRQSVAFWCNPISGHATLYWYQQILGQGPKLLIQFQNNGVVDDSQLPKDRFSAERLKGVDSTLKIQPAKLEDSAVYLCASSLSSDRVGSYEQYFGPGTRLTVT.

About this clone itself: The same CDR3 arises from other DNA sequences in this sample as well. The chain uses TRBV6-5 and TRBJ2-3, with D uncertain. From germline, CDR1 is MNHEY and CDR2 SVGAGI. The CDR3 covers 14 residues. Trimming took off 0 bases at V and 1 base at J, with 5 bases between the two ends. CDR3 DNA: TGTGCCAGCAGTTACTCCCAGGGCACAGATACGCAGTATTTT. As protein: CASSYSQGTDTQYF.

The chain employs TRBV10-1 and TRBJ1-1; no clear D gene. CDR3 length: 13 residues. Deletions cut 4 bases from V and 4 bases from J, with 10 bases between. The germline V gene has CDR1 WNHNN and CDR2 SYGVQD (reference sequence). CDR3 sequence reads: CASSGALGTEAFF. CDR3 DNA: TGCGCCAGCAGTGGGGCCCTTGGCACTGAAGCTTTCTTT.

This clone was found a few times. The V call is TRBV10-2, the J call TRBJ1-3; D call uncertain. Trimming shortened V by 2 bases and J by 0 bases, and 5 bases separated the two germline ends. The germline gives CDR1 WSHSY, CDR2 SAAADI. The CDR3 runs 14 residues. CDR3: CASSEAYSGNTIYF. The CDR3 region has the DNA TGCGCCAGCAGTGAGGCCTACTCTGGAAACACCATATATTTT.

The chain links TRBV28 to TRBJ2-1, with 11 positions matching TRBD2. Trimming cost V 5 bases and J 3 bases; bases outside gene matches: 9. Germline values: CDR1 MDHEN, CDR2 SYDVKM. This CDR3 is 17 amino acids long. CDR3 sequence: CASSPTTSGMDYNEQFF. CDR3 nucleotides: TGTGCCAGCAGTCCAACGACTAGCGGGATGGACTACAATGAGCAGTTCTTC.

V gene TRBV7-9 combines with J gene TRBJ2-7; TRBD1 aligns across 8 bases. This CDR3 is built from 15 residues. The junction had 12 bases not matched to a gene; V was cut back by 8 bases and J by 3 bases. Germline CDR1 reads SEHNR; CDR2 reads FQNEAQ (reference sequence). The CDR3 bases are TGTGCCAGCGATCGTGGGCAGGGGGCCATCTACGAGCAGTACTTC. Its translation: CASDRGQGAIYEQYF.

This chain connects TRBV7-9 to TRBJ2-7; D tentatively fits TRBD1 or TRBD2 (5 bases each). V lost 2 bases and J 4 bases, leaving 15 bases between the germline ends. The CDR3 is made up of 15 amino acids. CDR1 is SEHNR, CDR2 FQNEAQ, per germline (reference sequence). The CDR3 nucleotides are TGTGCCAGCAGCTTATTATCGTGGGGGATTTACGAGCAGTACTTC. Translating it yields CASSLLSWGIYEQYF. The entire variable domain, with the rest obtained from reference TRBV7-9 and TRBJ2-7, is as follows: DTGVSQNPRHKITKRGQNVTFRCDPISEHNRLYWYRQTLGQGPEFLTYFQNEAQLEKSRLLSDRFSAERPKGSFSTLEIQRTEQGDSAMYLCASSLLSWGIYEQYFGPGTRLTVT.

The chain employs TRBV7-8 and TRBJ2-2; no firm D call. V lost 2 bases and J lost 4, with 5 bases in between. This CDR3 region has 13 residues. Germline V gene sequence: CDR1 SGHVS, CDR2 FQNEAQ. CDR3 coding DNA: TGTGCCAGCAGCTTAAAGTTCACCGGGGAGCTGTTTTTT. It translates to CASSLKFTGELFF. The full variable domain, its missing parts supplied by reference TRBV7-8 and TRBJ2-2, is GAGVSQSPRYKVAKRGQDVALRCDPISGHVSLFWYQQALGQGPEFLTYFQNEAQLDKSGLPSDRFFAERPEGSVSTLKIQRTQQEDSAVYLCASSLKFTGELFFGEGSRLTVL.

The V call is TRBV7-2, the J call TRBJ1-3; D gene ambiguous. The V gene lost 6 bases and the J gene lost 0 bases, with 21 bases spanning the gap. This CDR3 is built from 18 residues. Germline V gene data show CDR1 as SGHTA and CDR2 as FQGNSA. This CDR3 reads CASSFFGLGYSSGNTIYF. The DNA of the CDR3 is TGTGCCAGCAGTTTTTTTGGTCTCGGATATAGCTCTGGAAACACCATATATTTT.

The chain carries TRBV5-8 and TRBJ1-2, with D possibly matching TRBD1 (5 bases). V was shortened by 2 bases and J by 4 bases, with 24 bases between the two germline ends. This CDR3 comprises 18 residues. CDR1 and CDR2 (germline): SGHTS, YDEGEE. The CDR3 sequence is CASSFGGEDLPTFYGYTF. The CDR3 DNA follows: TGTGCCAGCAGCTTTGGGGGGGAGGATCTGCCCACTTTCTATGGCTACACCTTC.

Here the CDR3 reads CASNRIAGTSSTDTQYF. The CDR3 DNA follows: TGTGCCAGTAACCGGATAGCGGGTACCTCTAGCACAGATACGCAGTATTTT. The chain uses TRBV19 and TRBJ2-3, with TRBD2 matching over 7 bases. Unmatched junction bases numbered 13, after V lost 7 bases and J lost 0 bases. CDR3 length equals 17 residues. Per germline, CDR1 LNHDA and CDR2 SQIVND (reference sequence). Using reference TRBV19 and TRBJ2-3 for the parts outside the CDR3, the full variable domain is DGGITQSPKYLFRKEGQNVTLSCEQNLNHDAMYWYRQDPGQGLRLIYYSQIVNDFQKGDIAEGYSVSREKKESFPLTVTSAQKNPTAFYLCASNRIAGTSSTDTQYFGPGTRLTVL.

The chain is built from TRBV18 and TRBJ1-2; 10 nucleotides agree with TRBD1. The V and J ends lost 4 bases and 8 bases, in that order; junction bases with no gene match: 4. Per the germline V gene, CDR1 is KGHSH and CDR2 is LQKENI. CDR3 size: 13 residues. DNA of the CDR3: TGTGCCAGCTCACTAGGGACAGGGGACGGCTACACCTTC. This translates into CASSLGTGDGYTF.

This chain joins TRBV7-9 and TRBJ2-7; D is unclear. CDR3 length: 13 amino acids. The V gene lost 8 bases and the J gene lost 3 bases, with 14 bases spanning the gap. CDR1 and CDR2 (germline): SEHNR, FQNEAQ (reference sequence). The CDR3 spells CASSTPSGYEQYF. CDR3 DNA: TGTGCCAGCTCCACACCCTCGGGCTACGAGCAGTACTTC.